One T cell receptor beta chain is described in this entry. Antigen unknown. This record belongs to a study of T cells in Graves' hyperthyroidism and ophthalmopathy. Hyperthyroidism patients were newly diagnosed, had disease duration under 2 months, and were aged 18 to 65 years. In germline, CDR1 is KGHSH, CDR2 LQKENI. V shed 4 bases and J shed 4 bases, with 8 bases lying between them. This CDR3 spans 14 amino acids. Amplification yielded TCR beta CDR3 regions, with RNA transcripts as the source. TCR CDR3 regions were first amplified by RT-PCR with HTBI primers. TCRdb fed the multiplex PCR reads into MiXCR, producing one record per CDR3 protein. The repertoire includes roughly 750,000 distinct CDR3 sequences, around 17% of them detected once, and under 10% sits in the top ten. Regarding the study as a whole: Progression to ophthalmopathy was predicted a median of approximately 6.4 months early.

This clonotype was sampled from a man in his late teens or twenties with Graves' hyperthyroidism. The source material was blood. This sequence joins TRBV18 and TRBJ1-6; D unresolved. The CDR3 DNA is TGTGCCAGCTCACAACCGGGGTATAATTCACCCCTCCACTTT. This codes for CASSQPGYNSPLHF.